This is a list of T cell receptor beta chains from one sample in a study of OX40 agonist ivuxolimab in advanced cancers. The protocol was immunoSEQ multiplex PCR, while the TCRdb copy is restricted to in-frame clones and leaves out a portion. The sample has tens of thousands of clones; more than 75% are singletons. The sample in question was CD4+ or CD8+ T cells sorted from blood, obtained in a trial of the OX40 agonist ivuxolimab. Source of these receptors: an adult with an advanced solid tumor such as melanoma, head and neck, liver or kidney cancer. Each CDR3 is given with its conserved first and last residue. The D gene is left open where the match is weak. Clone size, where shown, is once, few, many, or a class for clones that have expanded.

d_call j_call v_call clone_size cdr3_aa cdr3_nt
- TRBJ2-3 TRBV2 - CASSDRGGSDTQYF TGTGCCAGCAGTGATAGGGGGGGGTCGGATACGCAGTATTTT
- TRBJ2-3 TRBV29-1 - CSVEDPARQTGTQYF TGCAGCGTTGAAGATCCGGCCAGACAGACCGGTACGCAGTATTTT
TRBD2 TRBJ2-3 TRBV7-9 - CASSPGGGSGDTQYF TGTGCCAGCAGCCCGGGGGGGGGCAGTGGAGATACGCAGTATTTT
TRBD2 TRBJ2-7 TRBV5-1 - CASSLVGGDYEQYF TGCGCCAGCAGCTTGGTTGGGGGGGACTACGAGCAGTACTTC
- TRBJ1-2 TRBV6-4 - CASSDSGYGYTF TGTGCCAGCAGTGATAGCGGCTATGGCTACACCTTC
- TRBJ2-7 TRBV27 - CASSLGGWGKSYEQYF TGTGCCAGCAGTTTGGGGGGTTGGGGCAAAAGCTACGAGCAGTACTTC
- TRBJ1-2 TRBV5-4 few CASSLVEEYYGYTF TGTGCCAGCAGCTTGGTGGAGGAATACTATGGCTACACCTTC
- TRBJ2-1 TRBV11-2 - CASTPLGGSYNEQFF TGTGCCAGCACCCCTCTGGGGGGCTCCTACAATGAGCAGTTCTTC
- TRBJ2-1 TRBV9 - CASSARGYEQFF TGTGCCAGCAGCGCCAGGGGTTATGAGCAGTTCTTC
- TRBJ2-7 TRBV27 - CASSFWDGEQYF TGTGCCAGCAGTTTCTGGGATGGCGAGCAGTACTTC
- TRBJ1-3 TRBV4-3 - CASSQDWSGLGNTIYF TGCGCCAGCAGCCAAGATTGGTCAGGGCTTGGAAACACCATATATTTT
TRBD2 TRBJ2-7 TRBV4-3 - CASSPGTSPSSYEQYF TGCGCCAGCAGCCCAGGGACTAGCCCGAGCTCCTACGAGCAGTACTTC
- TRBJ1-6 TRBV19 - CASNEGRKAKYNSPLHF TGTGCCAGTAACGAGGGGCGCAAAGCTAAATATAATTCACCCCTCCACTTT
TRBD1 TRBJ2-5 TRBV27 - CASSSSTGGLETQYF TGTGCCAGCAGTTCGTCTACAGGGGGCCTGGAGACCCAGTACTTC
- TRBJ1-1 TRBV25-1 - CASSGGVSDLPAFF TGTGCCAGCAGTGGGGGAGTATCGGACCTTCCAGCTTTCTTT
TRBD2 TRBJ2-1 TRBV2 - CASSPPAGDPRGNEQFF TGTGCCAGCAGTCCCCCAGCGGGGGATCCTCGGGGCAATGAGCAGTTCTTC
TRBD2 TRBJ2-7 TRBV6-5 - CASSTSGYEQYF TGTGCCAGCAGTACTAGCGGCTACGAGCAGTACTTC
- TRBJ2-3 TRBV4-1 few CASNGGVGSDTQYF TGCGCCAGCAACGGAGGGGTTGGTTCCGATACGCAGTATTTT
- TRBJ1-6 TRBV9 - CASSVDSGDNSPLHF TGTGCCAGCAGCGTAGATTCGGGGGACAATTCACCCCTCCACTTT
TRBD1 TRBJ1-1 TRBV7-8 - CASSKGQGARNTEAFF TGTGCCAGCAGCAAAGGACAGGGTGCGAGGAACACTGAAGCTTTCTTT
TRBD1 TRBJ2-5 TRBV4-3 - CASSQDTGAGETQYF TGCGCCAGCAGCCAAGATACAGGGGCAGGAGAGACCCAGTACTTC
- TRBJ2-7 TRBV11-2 medium-sized CASSLISGEQYF TGTGCCAGCAGCTTGATTTCTGGCGAGCAGTACTTC
- TRBJ1-1 TRBV19 - CASREKMNTEAFF TGTGCCAGTAGGGAGAAGATGAACACTGAAGCTTTCTTT
- TRBJ1-2 TRBV4-1 - CASSQDSWRGLSDYGYTF TGCGCCAGCAGCCAAGACTCATGGAGAGGGTTGTCGGACTATGGCTACACCTTC
- TRBJ1-2 TRBV7-9 few CASSLINLPEGYTF TGTGCCAGCAGCTTGATAAACCTGCCGGAAGGGTACACCTTC
- TRBJ1-5 TRBV18 - CASSPQGDQPQHF TGTGCCAGCTCACCTCAGGGAGATCAGCCCCAGCATTTT
- TRBJ1-3 TRBV9 - CASSVGVASGNTIYF TGTGCCAGCAGCGTAGGTGTAGCCTCTGGAAACACCATATATTTT
- TRBJ2-1 TRBV7-3 - CASSSLVGANYNEQFF TGTGCCAGCAGCAGCCTGGTGGGGGCAAACTACAATGAGCAGTTCTTC
- TRBJ2-1 TRBV5-6 few CASSLLLAVDEQFF TGTGCCAGCAGCCTACTACTAGCTGTGGATGAGCAGTTCTTC
- TRBJ1-2 TRBV19 few CASSTRGAFVGYTF TGTGCCAGTAGTACCAGAGGGGCGTTCGTTGGCTACACCTTC
TRBD1 TRBJ1-4 TRBV18 - CASSPEGTGNEKLFF TGTGCCAGCTCACCAGAGGGGACAGGGAATGAAAAACTGTTTTTT
- TRBJ2-7 TRBV9 - CASSAEGDPYEQYF TGTGCCAGCAGCGCCGAAGGGGACCCCTACGAGCAGTACTTC
- TRBJ2-2 TRBV7-6 - CASSSLGGASGELFF TGTGCCAGCAGCTCCCTCGGAGGGGCTAGCGGGGAGCTGTTTTTT
TRBD1 TRBJ2-3 TRBV7-9 - CASTSRDRAYTQYF TGTGCCAGTACATCACGGGACAGGGCATATACGCAGTATTTT
- TRBJ2-1 TRBV5-6 - CASSLMAAKNEQFF TGTGCCAGCAGCTTGATGGCGGCGAAGAATGAGCAGTTCTTC
- TRBJ1-2 TRBV2 medium-sized CASSERGIYGYTF TGTGCCAGCAGTGAAAGAGGGATCTATGGCTACACCTTC
- TRBJ1-4 TRBV7-9 medium-sized CASSSIRRAHEKLFF TGTGCCAGCAGCTCCATCCGCAGGGCCCATGAAAAACTGTTTTTT
- TRBJ2-7 TRBV7-9 - CASSLVTGSDEQYF TGTGCCAGCAGCTTAGTTACGGGATCGGACGAGCAGTACTTC